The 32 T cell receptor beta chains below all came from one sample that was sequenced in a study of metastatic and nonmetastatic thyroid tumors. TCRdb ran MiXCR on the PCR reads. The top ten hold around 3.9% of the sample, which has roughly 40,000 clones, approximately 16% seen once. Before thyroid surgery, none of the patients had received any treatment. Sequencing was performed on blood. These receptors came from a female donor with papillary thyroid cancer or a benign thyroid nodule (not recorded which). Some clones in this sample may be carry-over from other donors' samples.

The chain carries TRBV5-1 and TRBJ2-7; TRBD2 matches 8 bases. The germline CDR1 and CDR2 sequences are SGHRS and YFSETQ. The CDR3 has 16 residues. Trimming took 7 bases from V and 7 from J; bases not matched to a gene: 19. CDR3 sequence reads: CASGPPAGGLPWEQYF. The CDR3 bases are TGCGCCAGCGGCCCCCCTGCGGGGGGTCTTCCGTGGGAGCAGTACTTC.

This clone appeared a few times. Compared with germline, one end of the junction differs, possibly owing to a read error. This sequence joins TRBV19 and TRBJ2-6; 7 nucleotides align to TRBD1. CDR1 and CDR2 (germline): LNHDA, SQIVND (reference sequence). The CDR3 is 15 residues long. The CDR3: CASQKGAAGANVLNF. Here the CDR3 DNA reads TGTGCCAGCCAAAAGGGGGCAGCTGGGGCCAACGTCCTGAATTTC. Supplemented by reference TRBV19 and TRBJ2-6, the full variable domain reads DGGITQSPKYLFRKEGQNVTLSCEQNLNHDAMYWYRQDPGQGLRLIYYSQIVNDFQKGDIAEGYSVSREKKESFPLTVTSAQKNPTAFYLCASQKGAAGANVLNFGAGSRLTVL.

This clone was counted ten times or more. CDR3 protein: CSAVLMRGKETQYF. DNA of the CDR3: TGCAGTGCTGTCCTTATGCGGGGGAAAGAGACCCAGTACTTC. The chain has TRBV20-1 and TRBJ2-5, with 7 bases identical to TRBD2. This CDR3 spans 14 amino acids. Unmatched junction bases numbered 9, after V lost 5 bases and J lost 3 bases. CDR1 and CDR2 from the germline V gene are DFQATT and SNEGSKA (reference sequence).

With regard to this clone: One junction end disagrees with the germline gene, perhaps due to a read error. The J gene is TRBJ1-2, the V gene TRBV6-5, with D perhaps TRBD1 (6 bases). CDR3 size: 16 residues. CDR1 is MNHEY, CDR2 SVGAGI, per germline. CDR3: CASSSPRRGSNYGYTF. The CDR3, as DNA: TGTGCCAGCAGTTCTCCTCGAAGGGGGAGTAACTATGGCTACACATTC.

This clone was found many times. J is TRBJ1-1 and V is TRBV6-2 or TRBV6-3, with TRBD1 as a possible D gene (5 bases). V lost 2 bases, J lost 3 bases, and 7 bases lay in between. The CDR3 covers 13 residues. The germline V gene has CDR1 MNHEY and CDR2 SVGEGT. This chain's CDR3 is CASSYEGHTEAFF. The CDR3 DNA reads TGTGCCAGCAGTTACGAGGGACACACTGAAGCTTTCTTT.

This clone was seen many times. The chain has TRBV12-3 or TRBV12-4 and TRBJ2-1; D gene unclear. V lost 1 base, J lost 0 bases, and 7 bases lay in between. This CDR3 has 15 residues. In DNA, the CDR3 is TGTGCCAGCAGTTTAGGCGGAAGCTCCTACAATGAGCAGTTCTTC. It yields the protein CASSLGGSSYNEQFF.

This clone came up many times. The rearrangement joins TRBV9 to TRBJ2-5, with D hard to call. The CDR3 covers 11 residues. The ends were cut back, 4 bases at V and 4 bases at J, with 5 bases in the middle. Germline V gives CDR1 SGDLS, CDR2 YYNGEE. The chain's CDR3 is CASSKSETQYF. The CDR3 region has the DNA TGTGCCAGCAGCAAGTCAGAGACCCAGTACTTC.

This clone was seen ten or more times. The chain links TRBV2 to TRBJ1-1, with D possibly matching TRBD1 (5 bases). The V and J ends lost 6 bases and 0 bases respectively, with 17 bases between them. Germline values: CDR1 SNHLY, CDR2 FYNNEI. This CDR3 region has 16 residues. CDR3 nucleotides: TGTGCCAGCAGGGGGCCAAAGACAGACTTGAACACTGAAGCTTTCTTT. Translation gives CASRGPKTDLNTEAFF.

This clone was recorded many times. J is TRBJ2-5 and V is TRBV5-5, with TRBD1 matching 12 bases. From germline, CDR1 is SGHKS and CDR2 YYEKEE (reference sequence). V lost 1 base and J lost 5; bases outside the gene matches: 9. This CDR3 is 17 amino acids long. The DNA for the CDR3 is TGTGCCAGCAGCTTGAGGTGGGACAGGGGGCGCCGGGAGACCCAGTACTTC. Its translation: CASSLRWDRGRRETQYF.

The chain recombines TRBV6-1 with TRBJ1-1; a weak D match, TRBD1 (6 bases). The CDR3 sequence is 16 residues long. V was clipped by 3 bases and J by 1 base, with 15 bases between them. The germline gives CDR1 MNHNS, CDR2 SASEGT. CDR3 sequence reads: CASSERGGPPNTEAFF. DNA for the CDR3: TGTGCCAGCAGTGAGAGGGGGGGACCGCCGAACACTGAAGCTTTCTTT.

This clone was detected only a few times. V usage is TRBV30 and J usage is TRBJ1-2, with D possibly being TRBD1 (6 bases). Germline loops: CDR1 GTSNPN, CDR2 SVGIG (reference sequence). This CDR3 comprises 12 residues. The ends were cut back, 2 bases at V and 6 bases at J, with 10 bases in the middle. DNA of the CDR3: TGTGCCTGGAGTTACAGGGTGGATGGCTACACCTTC. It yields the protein CAWSYRVDGYTF.

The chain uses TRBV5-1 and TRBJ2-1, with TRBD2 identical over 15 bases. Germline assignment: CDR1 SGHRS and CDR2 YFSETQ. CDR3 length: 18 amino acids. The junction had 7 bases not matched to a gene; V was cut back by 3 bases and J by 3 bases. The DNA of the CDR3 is TGCGCCAGCAGCTCTTCCGGGACTAGCGGGAGGTACTACAATGAGCAGTTCTTC. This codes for CASSSSGTSGRYYNEQFF. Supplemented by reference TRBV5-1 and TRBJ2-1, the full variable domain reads KAGVTQTPRYLIKTRGQQVTLSCSPISGHRSVSWYQQTPGQGLQFLFEYFSETQRNKGNFPGRFSGRQFSNSRSEMNVSTLELGDSALYLCASSSSGTSGRYYNEQFFGPGTRLTVL.

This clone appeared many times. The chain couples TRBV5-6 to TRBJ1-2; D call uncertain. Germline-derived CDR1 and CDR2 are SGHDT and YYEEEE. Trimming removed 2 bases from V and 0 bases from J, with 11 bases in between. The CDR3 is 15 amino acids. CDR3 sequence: CASSFFRTPNYGYTF. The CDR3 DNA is TGTGCCAGCAGCTTTTTCAGGACTCCTAACTATGGCTACACCTTC.

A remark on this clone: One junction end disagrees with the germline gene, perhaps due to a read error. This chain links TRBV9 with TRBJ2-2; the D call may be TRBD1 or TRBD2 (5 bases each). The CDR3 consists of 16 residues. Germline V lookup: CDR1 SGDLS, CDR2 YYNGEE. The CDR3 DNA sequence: TGTGCCAGCAGCGTAACCCTAGCCGGGGCCTTCGGGCAGCTGTTTTTT. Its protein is CASSVTLAGAFGQLFF.

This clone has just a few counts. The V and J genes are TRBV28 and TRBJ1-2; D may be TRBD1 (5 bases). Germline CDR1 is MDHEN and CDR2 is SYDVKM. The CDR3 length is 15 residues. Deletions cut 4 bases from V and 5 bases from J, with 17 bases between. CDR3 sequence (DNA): TGTGCCAGCAGTTGGGAGTGGGGCTTGGGGTATGGCTACACCTTC. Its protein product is CASSWEWGLGYGYTF.

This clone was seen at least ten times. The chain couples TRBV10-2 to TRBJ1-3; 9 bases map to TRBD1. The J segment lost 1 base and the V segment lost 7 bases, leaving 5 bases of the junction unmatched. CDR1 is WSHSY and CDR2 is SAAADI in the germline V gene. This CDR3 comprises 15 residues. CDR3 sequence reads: CASTTGTGSGNTIYF. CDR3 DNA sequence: TGCGCCAGCACCACCGGGACAGGGTCTGGAAACACCATATATTTT.

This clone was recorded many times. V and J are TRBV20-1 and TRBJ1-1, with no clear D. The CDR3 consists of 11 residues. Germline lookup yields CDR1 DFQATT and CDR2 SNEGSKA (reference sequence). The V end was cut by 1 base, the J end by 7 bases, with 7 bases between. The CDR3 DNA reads TGCAGTGCTAGAGGGTGGGGTGAAGCTTTCTTT. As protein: CSARGWGEAFF.

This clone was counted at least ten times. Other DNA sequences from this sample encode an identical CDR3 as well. The CDR3: CASSLDSPLNSPLHF. The DNA of the CDR3 is TGTGCCAGCAGCTTAGATTCTCCACTTAATTCACCCCTCCACTTT. J is TRBJ1-6 and V is TRBV11-2; D is unclear. With 0 bases removed from V and 6 bases from J, the gap between germline ends came to 9 bases. CDR1 and CDR2 (germline): SGHAT, FQNNGV. The CDR3 runs to 15 residues.

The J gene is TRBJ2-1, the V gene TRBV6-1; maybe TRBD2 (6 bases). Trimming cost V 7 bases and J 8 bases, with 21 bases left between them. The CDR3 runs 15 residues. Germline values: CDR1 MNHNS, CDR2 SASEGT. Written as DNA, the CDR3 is TGTGCCAGCATCGCCGAGACTAGTGCCGACCATGAGCAGTTCTTC. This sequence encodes CASIAETSADHEQFF.

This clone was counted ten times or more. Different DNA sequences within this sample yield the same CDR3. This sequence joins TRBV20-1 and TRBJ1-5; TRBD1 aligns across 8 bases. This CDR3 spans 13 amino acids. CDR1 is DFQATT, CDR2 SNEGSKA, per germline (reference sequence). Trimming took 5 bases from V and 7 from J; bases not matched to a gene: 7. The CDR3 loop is CSAGQGGGQPQHF. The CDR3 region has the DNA TGCAGTGCTGGACAGGGTGGAGGACAGCCCCAGCATTTT.

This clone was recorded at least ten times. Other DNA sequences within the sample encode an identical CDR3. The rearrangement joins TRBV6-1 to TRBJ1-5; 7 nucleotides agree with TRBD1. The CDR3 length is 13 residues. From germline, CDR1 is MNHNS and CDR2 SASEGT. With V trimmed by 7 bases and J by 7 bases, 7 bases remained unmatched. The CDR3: CASTSGGGQPQHF. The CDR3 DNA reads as TGTGCCAGCACCTCAGGGGGGGGACAGCCCCAGCATTTT.

The CDR3, as DNA: TGTGCCAGGAGCCGCCCAATCCTCCGGGCAACCGGCAATGAAGCTTTCTTT. Translation: CARSRPILRATGNEAFF. V usage is TRBV28 and J usage is TRBJ1-1; D is unresolved. Per the germline V gene, CDR1 is MDHEN and CDR2 is SYDVKM. Trimming removed 9 bases from V and 7 bases from J, with 30 bases in between. This CDR3 is 17 amino acids long.

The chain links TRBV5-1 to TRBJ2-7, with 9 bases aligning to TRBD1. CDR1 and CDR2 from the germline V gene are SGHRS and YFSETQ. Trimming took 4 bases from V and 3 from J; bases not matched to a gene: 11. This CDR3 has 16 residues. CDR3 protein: CASSKGTGSVSYEQYF. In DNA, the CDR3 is TGCGCCAGCAGCAAAGGGACAGGGAGCGTAAGCTACGAGCAGTACTTC.

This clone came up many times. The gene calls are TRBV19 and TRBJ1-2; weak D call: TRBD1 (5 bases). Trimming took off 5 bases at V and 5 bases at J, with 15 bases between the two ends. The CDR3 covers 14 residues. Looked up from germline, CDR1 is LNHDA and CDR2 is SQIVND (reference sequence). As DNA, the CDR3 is TGTGCCAGTAGTCCCGGCAGGGAGGTGTATGGCTACACCTTC. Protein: CASSPGREVYGYTF.

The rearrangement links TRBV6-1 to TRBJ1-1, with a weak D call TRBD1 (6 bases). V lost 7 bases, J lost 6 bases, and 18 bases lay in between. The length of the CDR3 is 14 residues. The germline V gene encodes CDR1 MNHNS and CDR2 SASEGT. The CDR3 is CASIPGRGGSEAFF. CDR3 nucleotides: TGTGCCAGCATCCCCGGCAGGGGAGGATCTGAAGCTTTCTTT.

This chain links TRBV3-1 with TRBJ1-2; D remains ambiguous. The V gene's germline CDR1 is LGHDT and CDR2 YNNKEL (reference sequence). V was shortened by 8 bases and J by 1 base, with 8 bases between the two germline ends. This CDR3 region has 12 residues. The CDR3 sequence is CASGLGNYGYTF. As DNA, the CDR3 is TGTGCCAGCGGCCTCGGTAACTATGGCTACACCTTC.

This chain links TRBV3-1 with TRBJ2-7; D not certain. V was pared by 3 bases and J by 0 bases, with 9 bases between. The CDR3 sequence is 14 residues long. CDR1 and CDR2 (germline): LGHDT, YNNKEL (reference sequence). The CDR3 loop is CASSHLGSSYEQYF. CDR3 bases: TGTGCCAGCAGCCATCTTGGTAGCTCCTACGAGCAGTACTTC.

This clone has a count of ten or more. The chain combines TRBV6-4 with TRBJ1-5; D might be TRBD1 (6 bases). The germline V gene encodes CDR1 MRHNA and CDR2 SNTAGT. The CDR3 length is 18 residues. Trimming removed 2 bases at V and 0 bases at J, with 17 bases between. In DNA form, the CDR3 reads TGTGCCAGCAGTGACCTCCGTTACAGGGAAGTTAGCAATCAGCCCCAGCATTTT. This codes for CASSDLRYREVSNQPQHF.

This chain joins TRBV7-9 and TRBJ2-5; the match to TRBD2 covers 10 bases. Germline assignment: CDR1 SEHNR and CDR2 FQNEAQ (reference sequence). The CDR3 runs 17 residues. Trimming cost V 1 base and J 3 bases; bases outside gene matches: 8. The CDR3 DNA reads TGTGCCAGCAGCTTAGACGTTGGTCTAGCGGGAGAAGAGACCCAGTACTTC. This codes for CASSLDVGLAGEETQYF. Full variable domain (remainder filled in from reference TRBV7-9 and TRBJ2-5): DTGVSQNPRHKITKRGQNVTFRCDPISEHNRLYWYRQTLGQGPEFLTYFQNEAQLEKSRLLSDRFSAERPKGSFSTLEIQRTEQGDSAMYLCASSLDVGLAGEETQYFGPGTRLLVL.

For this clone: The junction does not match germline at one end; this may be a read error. DNA of the CDR3: TGTGCCAGCGGCTTGGAGGGGGGGGTCTATGGCTACACCTTC. This gives the protein CASGLEGGVYGYTF. The chain couples TRBV11-2 to TRBJ1-2; weak D call: TRBD1 (6 bases). The CDR3 is 14 amino acids. Per the germline V gene, CDR1 is SGHAT and CDR2 is FQNNGV.

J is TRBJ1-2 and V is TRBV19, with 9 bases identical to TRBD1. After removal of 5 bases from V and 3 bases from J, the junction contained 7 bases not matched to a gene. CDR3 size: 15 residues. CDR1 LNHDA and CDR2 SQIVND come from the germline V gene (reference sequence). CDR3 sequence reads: CASSAMGQGHYGYTF. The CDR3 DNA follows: TGTGCCAGTAGTGCCATGGGACAGGGACACTATGGCTACACCTTC. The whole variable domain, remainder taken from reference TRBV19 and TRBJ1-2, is DGGITQSPKYLFRKEGQNVTLSCEQNLNHDAMYWYRQDPGQGLRLIYYSQIVNDFQKGDIAEGYSVSREKKESFPLTVTSAQKNPTAFYLCASSAMGQGHYGYTFGSGTRLTVV.

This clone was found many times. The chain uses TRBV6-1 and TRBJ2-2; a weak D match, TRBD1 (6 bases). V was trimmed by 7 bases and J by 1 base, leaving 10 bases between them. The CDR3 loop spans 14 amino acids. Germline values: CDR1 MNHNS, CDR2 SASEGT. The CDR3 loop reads CASKKQGNTGELFF. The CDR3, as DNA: TGTGCCAGCAAGAAACAGGGGAACACCGGGGAGCTGTTTTTT.